This TCR beta chain was identified in a study of blood T cell repertoires in COVID-19. On the study more broadly: Samples taken during acute and convalescent COVID-19 were collected in the United States, Italy and Spain. T cells, B-cell-depleted T cells, or PBMCs provided the cDNA or gDNA that served as material.

Per the authors' pipeline: Reference gene primer amplification gave estimated nucleated cell counts. The table came from immunoSEQ multiplex PCR; TCRdb's copy has only in-frame clones and leaves some out. That table is the source of V, J and clone size, and D and trimming were worked out from the DNA. The repertoire holds approximately 170,000 clones, with approximately 86% as singletons. From germline, CDR1 is LNHDA and CDR2 SQIVND (reference sequence). This CDR3 has 12 residues. V was pared by 4 bases and J by 15 bases, with 13 bases between. This sequence originates from a man aged 65-85 years with acute or convalescent COVID-19. The V and J genes are TRBV19 and TRBJ1-6; D is unclear. The sample comprised peripheral blood. The CDR3 reads CASSSTEDHLHF. The CDR3 nucleotides are TGTGCCAGTAGTAGTACAGAAGACCACCTCCACTTT.